These 30 T cell receptor beta chains came from one sample sequenced in a study of blood T cells in healthy people across ages. The authors ran a second PCR of about 7 to 11 cycles using a sample-barcoded 5' primer and a J-beta primer mix. TCRdb called the 5' RACE reads again in MiXCR, with one record for every CDR3 protein. Of 1.5 million to 2 million distinct CDR3 sequences listed, roughly 52% were seen once; the top ten hold around 2.1%. Sequencing was performed on blood. These receptors were obtained from a woman aged 40 to 50 in good health.

This clonotype was picked up a small number of times. This chain uses TRBV3-1 with TRBJ2-5; unclear D gene. The ends were cut back, 3 bases at V and 5 bases at J, with 13 bases in the middle. Germline lookup yields CDR1 LGHDT and CDR2 YNNKEL (reference sequence). The CDR3 extends over 14 amino acids. DNA for the CDR3: TGTGCCAGCAGCCAGTTCACGCACGTGGAGACCCAGTACTTC. As protein: CASSQFTHVETQYF.

Points on this clonotype: Germline and junction disagree at one end, which may indicate a read error. The rearrangement joins TRBV7-2 to TRBJ2-2, with unresolved D. The germline V gene encodes CDR1 SGHTA and CDR2 FQGNSA. The CDR3 is 15 amino acids. The CDR3 spells CVSSERLANTGELFF. CDR3 bases: TGTGTCAGCAGCGAGAGACTTGCGAACACCGGGGAGCTGTTTTTT.

This clonotype was seen a handful of times. The chain couples TRBV12-3 or TRBV12-4 to TRBJ2-4; 7 positions match TRBD1. The CDR3 has 17 residues. After removal of 6 bases from V and 2 bases from J, the junction contained 13 bases not matched to a gene. CDR3: CASRKNTGEVSKNIQYF. The CDR3, as DNA: TGTGCCAGCAGAAAAAATACAGGGGAAGTGTCCAAAAACATTCAGTACTTC.

CDR3 sequence: CASSHPPGVGSRETQYF. As DNA, the CDR3 is TGCGCCAGCAGCCACCCGCCTGGAGTGGGGTCGCGTGAGACCCAGTACTTC. J is TRBJ2-5 and V is TRBV4-1; D is unclear. CDR3 length: 17 residues. With 3 bases removed from V and 5 bases from J, the gap between germline ends came to 22 bases. CDR1 and CDR2 from the germline V gene are MGHRA and YSYEKL.

The chain combines TRBV27 with TRBJ1-5; D ambiguous. V gave up 4 bases and J gave up 7 bases, with 8 bases separating them. The length of the CDR3 is 12 residues. The germline V gene has CDR1 MNHEY and CDR2 SMNVEV (reference sequence). In DNA form, the CDR3 reads TGTGCCAGCAGTTCCCCGGAGCAGCCCCAGCATTTT. This encodes CASSSPEQPQHF.

A few counts support this clonotype. CDR3 coding DNA: TGTGCCAGCAGCTTAGAGGCAGGGCCCTATGGCTACACCTTC. It is translated as CASSLEAGPYGYTF. This chain links TRBV7-2 with TRBJ1-2; possible D gene TRBD1, 5 bases. Trimming stripped 1 base from V and 4 bases from J, with 10 bases between. The CDR3 sequence is 14 residues long. CDR1 and CDR2 (germline): SGHTA, FQGNSA.

This clonotype was detected ten times or more. The chain is built from TRBV20-1 and TRBJ2-7, with 9 nucleotides matching TRBD1. Germline values: CDR1 DFQATT, CDR2 SNEGSKA (reference sequence). V trimming: 5 bases; J trimming: 2 bases; junction bases outside the gene matches: 1. The CDR3 is 12 residues long. CDR3 DNA: TGCAGTGCTCGACAGGGGGCCTACGAGCAGTACTTC. Its protein is CSARQGAYEQYF.

The chain joins TRBV2 to TRBJ2-5, with 8 positions matching TRBD2. With the DNA end fitting TRBJ2-7 better, the J assignment may be wrong. This CDR3 comprises 12 residues. Germline V CDR1 and CDR2: SNHLY, FYNNEI. CDR3 DNA: TGTGCCAGCAGTTTTAGCGGGGCCGAGCAGTACTTC. Protein product: CASSFSGAEQYF.

The rearrangement links TRBV5-1 to TRBJ2-1; unclear D gene. V gave up 7 bases and J gave up 0 bases, with 14 bases separating them. The germline V gene has CDR1 SGHRS and CDR2 YFSETQ. This CDR3 comprises 15 residues. CDR3 coding DNA: TGCGCCAGCCAGTCAGGAGACGTCTCCTACAATGAGCAGTTCTTC. This codes for CASQSGDVSYNEQFF.

The chain uses TRBV6-2 or TRBV6-3 and TRBJ1-2; TRBD1 agrees at 9 bases. The trim removed 2 bases at V and 4 bases at J, leaving 5 bases unmatched. The CDR3 covers 15 residues. Germline loops: CDR1 MNHEY, CDR2 SVGEGT. This chain's CDR3 is CASSYRDRGTYGYTF. The CDR3 bases are TGTGCCAGCAGTTACCGAGACAGGGGGACCTATGGCTACACCTTC.

As for this clonotype: The junction shows a germline mismatch at one end, possibly a read error. This chain links TRBV5-1 with TRBJ2-7, with 10 positions matching TRBD1. The CDR3 is made up of 14 amino acids. CDR1 is SGHRS, CDR2 YFSETQ, per germline. The CDR3 DNA sequence: TGTGCCAGCAGCTTAGGACAGGGGGTCGGCGAGCAGTACTTC. It codes for CASSLGQGVGEQYF.

The chain joins TRBV29-1 to TRBJ2-4, with 8 bases that match TRBD2. The DNA end is more similar to TRBJ2-7, so the J call may be wrong. The CDR3 runs 18 residues. CDR1 is SQVTM and CDR2 is ANQGSEA in the germline V gene. CDR3: CSVIAGTLSGLVRYEQYF. In DNA, the CDR3 is TGCAGCGTTATCGCGGGGACACTCTCGGGACTAGTGAGGTACGAGCAGTACTTC.

This chain uses TRBV20-1 with TRBJ2-3; 11 positions match TRBD2. The CDR3 covers 13 residues. Looked up from germline, CDR1 is DFQATT and CDR2 is SNEGSKA (reference sequence). The CDR3 sequence: CSALAGGPYTQYF. CDR3 coding DNA: TGCAGCGCCTTAGCGGGGGGGCCATATACGCAGTATTTT.

This clonotype was observed a handful of times. The chain couples TRBV5-6 to TRBJ2-5; 9 positions match TRBD1. J lost 1 base, V lost 2 bases, and 6 bases had no gene match. The CDR3 has 16 amino acids. Per germline, CDR1 SGHDT and CDR2 YYEEEE. CDR3 DNA: TGTGCCAGCAGCTTTACAGGGGGCCTACTCCAAGAGACCCAGTACTTC. Translated, it gives CASSFTGGLLQETQYF.

This clonotype was seen only a few times. The chain has TRBV6-2 or TRBV6-3 and TRBJ2-1, with 14 bases matching TRBD2. This CDR3 contains 14 residues. Germline CDR1 reads MNHEY; CDR2 reads SVGEGT. The V gene end was trimmed by 3 bases and the J gene end by 13 bases; junction bases not matched to a gene: 5. As DNA, the CDR3 is TGTGCCAGCAGTTATGACGGACTAGCGGGGGGTCAGTTCTTC. Its translation is CASSYDGLAGGQFF.

The V gene is TRBV20-1, the J gene TRBJ2-3; perhaps TRBD2 as D (6 bases). The germline V gene encodes CDR1 DFQATT and CDR2 SNEGSKA (reference sequence). V lost 3 bases, J lost 2 bases, and 12 bases lay in between. The CDR3 is made up of 14 amino acids. The CDR3 region has the DNA TGCAGTGCTAGCCGCGGGGCGTACACAGATACGCAGTATTTT. Protein: CSASRGAYTDTQYF.

The CDR3 DNA is TGTGCCAGCACGGGGGACCGGAGCTCCTACAATGAGCAGTTCTTC. It specifies CASTGDRSSYNEQFF. The chain links TRBV2 to TRBJ2-1, with a weak D call TRBD2 (6 bases). This CDR3 region has 15 residues. Germline lookup yields CDR1 SNHLY and CDR2 FYNNEI. The V and J ends lost 7 bases and 0 bases respectively, with 13 bases between them. Complete variable domain (other parts from reference TRBV2 and TRBJ2-1): EPEVTQTPSHQVTQMGQEVILRCVPISNHLYFYWYRQILGQKVEFLVSFYNNEISEKSEIFDDQFSVERPDGSNFTLKIRSTKLEDSAMYFCASTGDRSSYNEQFFGPGTRLTVL.

The rearrangement links TRBV5-5 to TRBJ1-2; D remains ambiguous. V was cut by 4 bases and J by 0 bases, with 16 bases left in between. In germline, CDR1 is SGHKS, CDR2 YYEKEE (reference sequence). This CDR3 comprises 16 residues. The CDR3 region is CASSRELASTNYGYTF. CDR3 coding DNA: TGTGCCAGCAGCCGGGAACTGGCTTCGACTAACTATGGCTACACCTTC.

V and J are TRBV4-2 and TRBJ2-1; 12 bases map to TRBD2. The CDR3 is 19 amino acids. Trimming at V came to 4 bases and at J to 1 base, leaving 11 bases not matched to a gene. Germline V gene lookup returns CDR1 LGHNA and CDR2 YNFKEQ. The CDR3 protein is CASSRGLAGDISSYNEQFF. In nucleotides, the CDR3 is TGTGCCAGCAGCCGGGGACTAGCGGGTGATATATCATCCTACAATGAGCAGTTCTTC.

This chain uses TRBV20-1 with TRBJ2-6; D is perhaps TRBD1 (6 bases). The V end was cut by 2 bases, the J end by 2 bases, with 16 bases between. The CDR3 has 17 residues. Germline CDR1 reads DFQATT; CDR2 reads SNEGSKA (reference sequence). In DNA, the CDR3 is TGCAGTGCTAGACCCGGTGGGGGCAGGACTGGGGCCAACGTCCTGACTTTC. Protein: CSARPGGGRTGANVLTF.

The table lists this clonotype with a count of one. One end of the junction fails to match germline, which may point to a read error. The gene calls are TRBV5-1 and TRBJ1-2; weak D call: TRBD1 (5 bases). The length of the CDR3 is 15 residues. Germline CDR1 reads SGHRS; CDR2 reads YFSETQ. The CDR3 region is CASRPTREVHYGYTF. CDR3 coding DNA: TGCGCCAGCAGGCCCACCAGGGAGGTCCACTACGGCTACACCTTC.

The chain has TRBV11-2 and TRBJ2-5, with no clear D. V was pared by 0 bases and J by 2 bases, with 10 bases between. Germline CDR1 is SGHAT and CDR2 is FQNNGV. The CDR3 loop spans 15 amino acids. The DNA for the CDR3 is TGTGCCAGCAGCTTAGACGTTTCCATTCAAGAGACCCAGTACTTC. Encoded protein: CASSLDVSIQETQYF. Full variable domain (missing parts from reference TRBV11-2 and TRBJ2-5): EAGVAQSPRYKIIEKRQSVAFWCNPISGHATLYWYQQILGQGPKLLIQFQNNGVVDDSQLPKDRFSAERLKGVDSTLKIQPAKLEDSAVYLCASSLDVSIQETQYFGPGTRLLVL.

This clonotype showed up many times. The V call is TRBV20-1, the J call TRBJ1-2, with D possibly being TRBD1 (6 bases). This CDR3 is built from 13 residues. Trimming removed 6 bases from V and 6 bases from J, with 17 bases in between. CDR1 and CDR2 from the germline V gene are DFQATT and SNEGSKA (reference sequence). The CDR3 nucleotides are TGCAGTGCCGAGGACAGCTTACTCGATGGCTACACCTTC. Amino acids: CSAEDSLLDGYTF.

About this clonotype: One end of the junction varies from germline; a read error may be responsible. This chain joins TRBV20-1 and TRBJ2-3; TRBD1 might be the D (5 bases). Germline loops: CDR1 DFQATT, CDR2 SNEGSKA (reference sequence). This CDR3 is 14 amino acids long. CDR3 region: CSARDPLSTGTQYF. The CDR3 coding sequence is TGCAGTGCTAGAGACCCTCTCTCCACAGGTACGCAGTATTTT.

This clonotype was found a few times. J is TRBJ1-1 and V is TRBV12-5, with no clear D. V shed 1 base and J shed 1 base, with 7 bases lying between them. CDR1 is LGHNT, CDR2 FRNRAP, per germline. This CDR3 region has 14 residues. CDR3 in DNA: TGTGCTAGTGGTTTGGACGGTTGGAACACTGAAGCTTTCTTT. It is translated as CASGLDGWNTEAFF.

This clonotype was seen more than once but under ten times. The gene calls are TRBV20-1 and TRBJ1-2; D is ambiguous. There are 12 residues in the CDR3. Germline V gene sequence: CDR1 DFQATT, CDR2 SNEGSKA (reference sequence). V dropped 3 bases and J dropped 4 bases, with 9 bases sitting between them. The CDR3 loop is CSASDQIYGYTF. In DNA, the CDR3 is TGCAGTGCTAGCGATCAAATCTATGGCTACACCTTC.

The CDR3 bases are TGCAGCGTCATCGCCAACGGGGAGCTGTTTTTT. Translation gives CSVIANGELFF. The V gene is TRBV29-1, the J gene TRBJ2-2; D gene ambiguous. The CDR3 extends over 11 amino acids. Deletions cut 6 bases from V and 7 bases from J, with 9 bases between. Germline CDR1 reads SQVTM; CDR2 reads ANQGSEA.

V and J are TRBV29-1 and TRBJ2-1; maybe TRBD2 (5 bases). V lost 2 bases and J lost 7, with 21 bases in between. CDR3 length: 16 residues. Germline CDR1 reads SQVTM; CDR2 reads ANQGSEA. This CDR3 reads CSVEWVHGIQRNEQFF. The CDR3 region has the DNA TGCAGCGTTGAATGGGTGCACGGGATCCAACGGAATGAGCAGTTCTTC.

This clonotype came up a few times. The CDR3 bases are TGCAGTGCGGAGCGACAGCAAGAGACCCAGTACTTC. Its translation: CSAERQQETQYF. The chain links TRBV20-1 to TRBJ2-5, with D tentatively TRBD1 (5 bases). The ends were cut back, 6 bases at V and 2 bases at J, with 10 bases in the middle. In germline, CDR1 is DFQATT, CDR2 SNEGSKA (reference sequence). The CDR3 sequence is 12 residues long.

This clonotype came up a few times. This chain connects TRBV29-1 to TRBJ2-3; D ambiguous. The CDR3 is made up of 10 amino acids. Per germline, CDR1 SQVTM and CDR2 ANQGSEA. Between the trimmed V and J ends, which lost 7 bases and 5 bases, there was a span of 7 bases. In nucleotides, the CDR3 is TGCAGCGCTACCCAAGATACGCAGTATTTT. This encodes CSATQDTQYF.